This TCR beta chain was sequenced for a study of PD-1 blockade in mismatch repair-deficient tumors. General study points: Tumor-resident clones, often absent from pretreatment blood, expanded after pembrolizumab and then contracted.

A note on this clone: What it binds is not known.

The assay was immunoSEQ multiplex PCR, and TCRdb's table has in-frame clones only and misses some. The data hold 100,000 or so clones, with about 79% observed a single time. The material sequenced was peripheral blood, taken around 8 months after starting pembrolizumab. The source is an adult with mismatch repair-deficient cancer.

The CDR3 region has the DNA TGTGCCAGCAGTGGAGAGGGACAGCAAGAGACCCAGTACTTC. The encoded protein is CASSGEGQQETQYF. This chain connects TRBV2 to TRBJ2-5; 7 bases agree with TRBD1. J was trimmed by 2 bases and V by 4 bases; bases with no gene match: 4. Germline CDR1 reads SNHLY; CDR2 reads FYNNEI. The CDR3 sequence is 14 residues long. Combining the CDR3 with reference TRBV2 and TRBJ2-5 gives the whole variable domain EPEVTQTPSHQVTQMGQEVILRCVPISNHLYFYWYRQILGQKVEFLVSFYNNEISEKSEIFDDQFSVERPDGSNFTLKIRSTKLEDSAMYFCASSGEGQQETQYFGPGTRLLVL.